This T cell receptor (beta chain) stems from a study of blood T cell repertoires in COVID-19. Study as a whole: Acute and convalescent COVID-19 specimens originated in the United States, Italy and Spain.

Only in-frame clones appear in the TCRdb table, and some are missing; sequencing was by immunoSEQ multiplex PCR. The sample includes approximately 73,000 clones, more than 75% seen only once; the top ten take about 1.9%. The CDR3 runs 11 residues. The V end was cut by 3 bases, the J end by 8 bases, with 4 bases between. In germline, CDR1 is MGHRA, CDR2 YSYEKL. The sequenced sample was peripheral blood. V usage is TRBV4-1 and J usage is TRBJ1-4, with D hard to call. The clonotype was recovered from a woman aged 60-70 years with acute or convalescent COVID-19. The CDR3, as DNA: TGCGCCAGCAGCCACCTAGAAAAACTGTTTTTT. Its translation: CASSHLEKLFF.